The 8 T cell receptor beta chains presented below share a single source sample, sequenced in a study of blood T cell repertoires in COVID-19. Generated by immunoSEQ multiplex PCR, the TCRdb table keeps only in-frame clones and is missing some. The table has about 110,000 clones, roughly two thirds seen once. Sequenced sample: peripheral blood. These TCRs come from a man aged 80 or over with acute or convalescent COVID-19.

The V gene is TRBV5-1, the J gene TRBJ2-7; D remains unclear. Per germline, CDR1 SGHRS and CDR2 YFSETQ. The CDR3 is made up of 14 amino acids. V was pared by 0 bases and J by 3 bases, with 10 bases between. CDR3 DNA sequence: TGCGCCAGCAGCTTGGGCGACACCCTCTACGAGCAGTACTTC. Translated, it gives CASSLGDTLYEQYF.

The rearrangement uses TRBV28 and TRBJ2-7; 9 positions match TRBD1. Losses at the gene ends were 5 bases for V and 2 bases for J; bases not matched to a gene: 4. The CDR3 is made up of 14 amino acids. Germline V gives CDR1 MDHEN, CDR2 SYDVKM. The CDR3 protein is CASSLNRGPYEQYF. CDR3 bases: TGTGCCAGCAGTCTAAACAGGGGGCCCTACGAGCAGTACTTC.

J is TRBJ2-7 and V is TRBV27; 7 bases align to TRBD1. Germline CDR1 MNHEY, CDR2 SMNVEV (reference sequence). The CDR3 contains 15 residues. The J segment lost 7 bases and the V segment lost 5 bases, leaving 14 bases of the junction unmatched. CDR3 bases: TGTGCCAGCAGTCCCCGAAACAGGGGAATGGAGGAGCAGTACTTC. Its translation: CASSPRNRGMEEQYF.

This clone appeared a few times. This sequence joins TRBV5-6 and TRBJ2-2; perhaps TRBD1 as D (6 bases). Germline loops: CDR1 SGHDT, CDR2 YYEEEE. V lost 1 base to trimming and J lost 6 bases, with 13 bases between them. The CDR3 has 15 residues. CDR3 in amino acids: CASSLRDTGSGELFF. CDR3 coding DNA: TGTGCCAGCAGCTTGAGGGACACAGGATCCGGGGAGCTGTTTTTT.

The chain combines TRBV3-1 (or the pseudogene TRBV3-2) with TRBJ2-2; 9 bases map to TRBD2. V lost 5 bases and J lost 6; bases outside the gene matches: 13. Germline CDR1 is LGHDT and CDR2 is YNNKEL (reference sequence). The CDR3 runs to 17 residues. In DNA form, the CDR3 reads TGTGCCAGCAGCTCCTCGAGGGGCGGGAGGGCCGCCGGGGAGCTGTTTTTT. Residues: CASSSSRGGRAAGELFF.

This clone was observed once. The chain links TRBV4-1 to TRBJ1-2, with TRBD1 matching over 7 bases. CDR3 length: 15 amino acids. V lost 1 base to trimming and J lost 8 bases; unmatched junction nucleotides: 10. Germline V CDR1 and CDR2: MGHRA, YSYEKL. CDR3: CASSQGETGTLGYTF. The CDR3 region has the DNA TGCGCCAGCAGCCAAGGGGAGACAGGGACTTTGGGCTACACCTTC.

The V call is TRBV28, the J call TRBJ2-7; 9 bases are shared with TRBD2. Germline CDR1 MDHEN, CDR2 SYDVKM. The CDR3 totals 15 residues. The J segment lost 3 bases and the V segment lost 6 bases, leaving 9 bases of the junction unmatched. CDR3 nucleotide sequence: TGTGCCAGCAGCCAACTAGCGGGTAATTACTACGAGCAGTACTTC. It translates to CASSQLAGNYYEQYF.

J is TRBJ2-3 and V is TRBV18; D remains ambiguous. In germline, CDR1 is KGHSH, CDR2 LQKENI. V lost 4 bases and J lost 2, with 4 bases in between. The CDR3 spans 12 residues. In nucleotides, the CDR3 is TGTGCCAGCTCACTAATCACAGATACGCAGTATTTT. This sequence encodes CASSLITDTQYF. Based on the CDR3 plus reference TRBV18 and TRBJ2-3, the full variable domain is NAGVMQNPRHLVRRRGQEARLRCSPMKGHSHVYWYRQLPEEGLKFMVYLQKENIIDESGMPKERFSAEFPKEGPSILRIQQVVRGDSAAYFCASSLITDTQYFGPGTRLTVL.